Each of the 25 T cell receptor beta chains below was sequenced from the same sample in a study of graft-versus-host responses after intestinal transplantation. Some clones are missing from TCRdb's copy, which holds only in-frame ones; the method was immunoSEQ multiplex PCR. The sample shows about 15,000 clones, about 87% of them seen only once. The sample consisted of bone marrow, taken less than 130 days after intestinal transplantation. These TCRs come from a human patient who received an intestinal transplant, so some T cells may come from the graft donor.

To note about this clone: One junction end disagrees with the germline gene, perhaps due to a read error. The chain uses TRBV5-3 and TRBJ2-7; possibly TRBD1 or TRBD2 for D (5 bases each). TRBV5-3 is an ORF, and what it does is uncertain. The CDR3 spans 15 residues. CDR3 loop: CASSLEWGPSYEQYF. CDR3 in DNA: TGTGCCAGCAGCTTGGAGTGGGGACCCTCCTACGAGCAGTACTTC.

This chain connects TRBV6-5 to TRBJ1-1, with D perhaps matching TRBD1 (5 bases). There are 13 residues in the CDR3. Germline V CDR1 and CDR2: MNHEY, SVGAGI. The V and J ends lost 2 bases and 5 bases respectively, with 9 bases between them. The CDR3 reads CASSYEGTTEAFF. For the CDR3, the DNA is TGTGCCAGCAGTTACGAGGGGACGACTGAAGCTTTCTTT.

As regards this clone: This CDR3 is also generated by other DNA sequences in the sample. The chain joins TRBV20-1 to TRBJ1-2; D is unclear. The CDR3 contains 11 residues. CDR1 and CDR2 (germline): DFQATT, SNEGSKA (reference sequence). V dropped 5 bases and J dropped 5 bases, with 9 bases sitting between them. CDR3 coding DNA: TGCAGTGCTCCCTCCGGTTATGGCTACACCTTC. Translating gives CSAPSGYGYTF.

The chain joins TRBV7-3 to TRBJ2-3; TRBD2 aligns across 9 bases. Losses at the gene ends were 2 bases for V and 5 bases for J; bases not matched to a gene: 2. The V gene's germline CDR1 is SGHTA and CDR2 FQGTGA. CDR3 length equals 14 residues. The CDR3 here is CASSLAGGLDTQYF. In DNA form, the CDR3 reads TGTGCCAGCAGCTTAGCGGGAGGGTTAGATACGCAGTATTTT.

The V and J genes are TRBV9 and TRBJ2-7; 11 nucleotides agree with TRBD2. The CDR3 is 16 amino acids. Per the germline V gene, CDR1 is SGDLS and CDR2 is YYNGEE. V lost 3 bases and J lost 2; bases outside the gene matches: 7. CDR3 DNA: TGTGCCAGCAGCGCCGAGGGACTAGCGGACCCCTACGAGCAGTACTTC. Translation gives CASSAEGLADPYEQYF.

This chain joins TRBV5-6 and TRBJ1-2; possible D gene TRBD1, 5 bases. Between the trimmed V and J ends, which lost 1 base and 8 bases, there was a span of 27 bases. CDR3 size: 18 residues. Germline V lookup: CDR1 SGHDT, CDR2 YYEEEE. The CDR3 is CASSLSRGAWDLSEGYTF. CDR3 nucleotide sequence: TGTGCCAGCAGCTTGAGCAGAGGGGCATGGGACCTGAGTGAGGGCTACACCTTC. Full variable domain (rest looked up from reference TRBV5-6 and TRBJ1-2): DAGVTQSPTHLIKTRGQQVTLRCSPKSGHDTVSWYQQALGQGPQFIFQYYEEEERQRGNFPDRFSGHQFPNYSSELNVNALLLGDSALYLCASSLSRGAWDLSEGYTFGSGTRLTVV.

V usage is TRBV21-1 and J usage is TRBJ1-5. TRBV21-1 is reported as a pseudogene. There are 17 residues in the CDR3. The DNA of the CDR3 is TGTGCCAGCAGCAAACAACGAGGTTTGAGGGGCCATCAGCCCCAGCATTTT. Translation: CASSKQRGLRGHQPQHF.

This clone was counted only a few times. The rearrangement uses TRBV6-5 and TRBJ2-7, with D uncertain. Trimming took off 7 bases at V and 3 bases at J, with 7 bases between the two ends. Germline V gene data show CDR1 as MNHEY and CDR2 as SVGAGI. The CDR3 is made up of 11 amino acids. The CDR3 coding sequence is TGTGCCAGCACGGACGGCTACGAGCAGTACTTC. Translation: CASTDGYEQYF.

The V call is TRBV7-9, the J call TRBJ2-5, with 7 nucleotides matching TRBD1. J gave up 5 bases and V 4 bases, and 10 bases lay outside the gene matches. The CDR3 length is 15 residues. CDR1 is SEHNR and CDR2 is FQNEAQ in the germline V gene (reference sequence). CDR3 sequence: CASSSYRGLEETQYF. As DNA, the CDR3 is TGTGCCAGCAGCTCCTACAGGGGTCTCGAGGAGACCCAGTACTTC.

The V call is TRBV28, the J call TRBJ1-5; D gene unclear. V lost 4 bases to trimming and J lost 6 bases, with 13 bases between them. The V gene's germline CDR1 is MDHEN and CDR2 SYDVKM. This CDR3 contains 14 residues. The CDR3 DNA reads TGTGCCAGCAGTTGGACCCCCTTGGCTCAGCCCCAGCATTTT. Translating it yields CASSWTPLAQPQHF. The full variable domain, its missing parts supplied by reference TRBV28 and TRBJ1-5, is DVKVTQSSRYLVKRTGEKVFLECVQDMDHENMFWYRQDPGLGLRLIYFSYDVKMKEKGDIPEGYSVSREKKERFSLILESASTNQTSMYLCASSWTPLAQPQHFGDGTRLSIL.

In this sample, this clone turned up a few times. The chain recombines TRBV10-3 with TRBJ2-3; 7 bases are shared with TRBD1. The CDR3 covers 14 residues. Germline CDR1 and CDR2: ENHRY and SYGVKD. After removal of 11 bases from V and 0 bases from J, the junction contained 8 bases not matched to a gene. CDR3 loop: CASQGDVSTDTQYF. As DNA, the CDR3 is TGTGCCTCCCAGGGGGACGTAAGCACAGATACGCAGTATTTT.

This rearrangement joins TRBV30 to TRBJ2-7; D gene uncertain. The V and J ends lost 1 base and 5 bases respectively, with 6 bases between them. The CDR3 spans 11 residues. Germline loops: CDR1 GTSNPN, CDR2 SVGIG (reference sequence). The CDR3 reads CAWSDLHEQYF. CDR3 nucleotides: TGTGCCTGGAGTGACCTACACGAGCAGTACTTC.

The V gene is TRBV7-6, the J gene TRBJ2-7; TRBD1 aligns across 9 bases. V lost 3 bases to trimming and J lost 5 bases; unmatched junction nucleotides: 5. The CDR3 runs to 14 residues. Germline V gives CDR1 SGHVS, CDR2 FNYEAQ. The CDR3 protein is CASSLGTGRNEQYF. CDR3 coding DNA: TGTGCCAGCAGCTTGGGGACAGGGAGGAACGAGCAGTACTTC. The full variable domain, in which reference TRBV7-6 and TRBJ2-7 provide the parts outside the CDR3, is GAGVSQSPRYKVTKRGQDVALRCDPISGHVSLYWYRQALGQGPEFLTYFNYEAQQDKSGLPNDRFSAERPEGSISTLTIQRTEQRDSAMYRCASSLGTGRNEQYFGPGTRLTVT.

This clone was counted once. The V and J genes are TRBV19 and TRBJ2-5; no definite D call. Germline values: CDR1 LNHDA, CDR2 SQIVND (reference sequence). V shed 8 bases and J shed 5 bases, with 15 bases lying between them. CDR3 length: 13 residues. In nucleotides, the CDR3 is TGTGCCAGTTCCAGGACCTCAAGGGAGACCCAGTACTTC. Its translation: CASSRTSRETQYF.

The CDR3 coding sequence is TGTGCCAGCAGGGCACCCTGGGAGGATTTATACAATGAGCAGTTCTTC. Its translation: CASRAPWEDLYNEQFF. The V gene is TRBV27, the J gene TRBJ2-1; D possibly corresponds to TRBD2 (6 bases). V was trimmed by 6 bases and J by 4 bases, leaving 19 bases between them. Germline V gene lookup returns CDR1 MNHEY and CDR2 SMNVEV (reference sequence). The CDR3 sequence is 16 residues long.

As to this clone: Additional DNA sequences in this sample encode the identical CDR3. The V call is TRBV6-5, the J call TRBJ2-7; 13 bases are a match to TRBD2. From germline, CDR1 is MNHEY and CDR2 SVGAGI. J gave up 4 bases and V 0 bases, and 0 bases lay outside the gene matches. CDR3 length equals 15 residues. CDR3 nucleotides: TGTGCCAGCAGTTACTCACTAGCGGGAGGGTACGAGCAGTACTTC. Translating it yields CASSYSLAGGYEQYF.

The V call is TRBV11-2, the J call TRBJ1-2, with 7 bases fitting TRBD1. This CDR3 is built from 14 residues. Trimming took 2 bases from V and 5 from J; bases not matched to a gene: 5. Germline CDR1 is SGHAT and CDR2 is FQNNGV. The CDR3 loop is CASSLPGTVYGYTF. The CDR3 DNA reads as TGTGCCAGCAGCTTACCCGGGACAGTTTATGGCTACACCTTC. Full variable domain (missing parts from reference TRBV11-2 and TRBJ1-2): EAGVAQSPRYKIIEKRQSVAFWCNPISGHATLYWYQQILGQGPKLLIQFQNNGVVDDSQLPKDRFSAERLKGVDSTLKIQPAKLEDSAVYLCASSLPGTVYGYTFGSGTRLTVV.

CDR3 sequence (DNA): TGCGCCAGCAGCCTCGGGCCTCCCGGAGGGTACGAGCAGTACTTC. As protein: CASSLGPPGGYEQYF. V and J are TRBV4-1 and TRBJ2-7; D perhaps matches TRBD2 (6 bases). Deletions cut 4 bases from V and 4 bases from J, with 17 bases between. Germline V gives CDR1 MGHRA, CDR2 YSYEKL. The CDR3 sequence is 15 residues long.

The rearrangement links TRBV11-2 to TRBJ2-6; D is unclear. The CDR3 is 16 residues long. V was pared by 0 bases and J by 0 bases, with 6 bases between. Per the germline V gene, CDR1 is SGHAT and CDR2 is FQNNGV. The CDR3 DNA reads TGTGCCAGCAGCTTAGATCCTTACTCTGGGGCCAACGTCCTGACTTTC. It is translated as CASSLDPYSGANVLTF.

The chain is built from TRBV7-9 and TRBJ2-5; unclear D gene. Germline V gene data show CDR1 as SEHNR and CDR2 as FQNEAQ (reference sequence). The CDR3 consists of 13 residues. V lost 5 bases and J lost 5, with 12 bases in between. The chain's CDR3 is CASSTGTSETQYF. CDR3 DNA: TGTGCCAGCAGCACCGGCACGTCGGAGACCCAGTACTTC.

The V call is TRBV21-1, the J call TRBJ1-3; no DNA check was done on the table's D call, TRBD1. TRBV21-1 is described as a pseudogene. The CDR3 contains 13 residues. CDR3 amino acids: CASSNRGGNTIYF. The CDR3 nucleotides are TGTGCCAGCAGCAACAGGGGTGGAAACACCATATATTTT.

The chain uses TRBV10-3 and TRBJ1-4; weak D call: TRBD1 (5 bases). V was trimmed by 4 bases and J by 10 bases, leaving 13 bases between them. From germline, CDR1 is ENHRY and CDR2 SYGVKD. CDR3 length equals 13 residues. CDR3 DNA sequence: TGTGCCATCAGTGCGGACAATTTGGGAAAACTGTTTTTT. As protein: CAISADNLGKLFF.

The chain links TRBV5-6 to TRBJ2-1; D is perhaps TRBD2 (5 bases). The CDR3 has 15 amino acids. Germline V gives CDR1 SGHDT, CDR2 YYEEEE. Trimming removed 2 bases at V and 3 bases at J, with 12 bases between. The CDR3 loop is CASSFLGKGYNEQFF. The CDR3 DNA is TGTGCCAGCAGCTTCCTCGGGAAGGGCTACAATGAGCAGTTCTTC.

This clone is medium-sized by share. V is TRBV15 and J is TRBJ2-7; 11 bases map to TRBD1. From germline, CDR1 is LNHNV and CDR2 YYDKDF (reference sequence). V shed 5 bases and J 0 bases; nucleotides not matched to a gene: 3. The CDR3 consists of 15 residues. The CDR3 sequence: CATSSGTGGSYEQYF. The CDR3 region has the DNA TGTGCCACCAGCTCCGGGACAGGGGGCTCCTACGAGCAGTACTTC.

This clone occurred once. The chain employs TRBV30 and TRBJ2-5, with 12 bases lining up with TRBD2. Trimming removed 3 bases from V and 4 bases from J; junction bases left unmatched: 3. Germline V CDR1 and CDR2: GTSNPN, SVGIG (reference sequence). This CDR3 region has 14 residues. CDR3 loop: CAWRSSGRGETQYF. The CDR3 DNA sequence: TGTGCCTGGAGGTCTAGCGGGAGGGGAGAGACCCAGTACTTC.